The rows below give T cell receptor beta chains drawn from one sample of a study of T cells in Graves' hyperthyroidism and ophthalmopathy. TCRdb used MiXCR to reprocess the multiplex PCR reads, holding one entry per CDR3 protein. The table shows hundreds of thousands of distinct CDR3 sequences, with approximately 23% occurring only once. Sequencing was performed on blood. These receptors came from a woman between 40 and 55 years old with Graves' ophthalmopathy. Each CDR3 is given with its conserved first and last residue. D genes are given only for firm matches. Rows may omit the clone size; those that give it use once, few, many or a size class.

V,size,D,J,DNA,CDR3
TRBV10-3,many,.,TRBJ2-5,TGTGCCATCAGTGAGACAGTGGGGGGAGAGACCCAGTACTTC,CAISETVGGETQYF
TRBV6-1,.,.,TRBJ2-7,TGTGCCAGCAGTAATCCGGGACTCCGCTACGAGCAGTACTTC,CASSNPGLRYEQYF
TRBV28,many,.,TRBJ1-2,TGTGCCAGCAGTTTATATTTATCGGACAACTATGGCTACACCTTC,CASSLYLSDNYGYTF
TRBV28,many,.,TRBJ1-1,TGTGCCAGCAGTCGCCTTCCGGGGACTGATGAAGCTTTCTTT,CASSRLPGTDEAFF
TRBV6-1,.,TRBD1,TRBJ1-5,TGTGGCAGCGGGCTCCGAGGGGGCGGTCGAGGCAATCAGCCCCAGCATTTT,CGSGLRGGGRGNQPQHF
TRBV6-1,many,TRBD1,TRBJ1-1,TGTGCCAGCAGTGGACAGGGGTACGACACTGAAGCTTTCTTT,CASSGQGYDTEAFF
TRBV7-2,many,.,TRBJ2-7,TGTGCCAGCAGCTTATGGGGTGAGGGCCGCTACGAGCAGTACTTC,CASSLWGEGRYEQYF
TRBV6-1,few,.,TRBJ1-2,TGTGCCAGCAGTGCTCAGGGAGAGGAACGCTATGGCTACACCTTC,CASSAQGEERYGYTF
TRBV28,.,.,TRBJ1-2,TGTGCCAGCAGTCTCACCGGGACGTTCTATGGCTACACCTTC,CASSLTGTFYGYTF
TRBV18,.,TRBD2,TRBJ2-7,TGTGCCAGCTCACCTACGACTAGCGGGTTTTACGAGCAGTACTTC,CASSPTTSGFYEQYF
TRBV11-2,.,.,TRBJ1-1,TGTGCCAGCAGCTTACCCCGGGGGACCGCTTTCTTT,CASSLPRGTAFF
TRBV24-1,.,.,TRBJ2-1,TGTGCCACCGAGGGGCCGGCGATAGGGGCGAACAATGAGCAGTTCTTC,CATEGPAIGANNEQFF
TRBV28,.,TRBD2,TRBJ2-5,TGTGCCAGCAGTCCCCGACTAGCGGGAATAACCCAAGAGACCCAGTACTTC,CASSPRLAGITQETQYF
TRBV6-2/TRBV6-3,.,.,TRBJ2-7,TGTGCCAGCAGGGGACGCGGGACGTCTTCCTACGAGCAGTACTTC,CASRGRGTSSYEQYF
TRBV29-1,.,.,TRBJ2-7,TGCAGCGTTGAAGGTGGTCAGGGTAGTCCCTACGAGCAGTACTTC,CSVEGGQGSPYEQYF
TRBV20-1,many,.,TRBJ2-2,TGCAGTGCTATTTATTTGCCCGGGGAGCTGTTTTTT,CSAIYLPGELFF
TRBV20-1,many,.,TRBJ2-7,TGCAGTGCTAGACCGTGGACACATGACTACGAGCAGTACTTC,CSARPWTHDYEQYF
TRBV28,.,.,TRBJ2-7,TGTGCCAGCCTAAATCAAGGGGCAGCCGATTCCTACGAGCAGTACTTC,CASLNQGAADSYEQYF
TRBV5-1,.,.,TRBJ2-5,TGCGCCAGCAGACGAAGTCGGTCCGACTTGCGCGAGACCCAGTACTTC,CASRRSRSDLRETQYF
TRBV20-1,.,.,TRBJ1-1,TGCAGTGCTACAGACGGGGGGAACACTGAAGCTTTCTTT,CSATDGGNTEAFF
TRBV9,many,.,TRBJ2-5,TGTGCCAGCAGCGTAGCAATGGGTAGAGAGACCCAGTACTTC,CASSVAMGRETQYF
TRBV12-3/TRBV12-4,.,TRBD1,TRBJ1-1,TGTGCCAGCAGTTACTCGCAGGGGGTCGGTGCTGAAGCTTTCTTT,CASSYSQGVGAEAFF
TRBV15,.,.,TRBJ2-5,TGTGCCACCAGTTCCCGGGCGGAACAAGAGACCCAGTACTTC,CATSSRAEQETQYF
TRBV27,.,.,TRBJ2-7,TGTGCCAGCAGTCCGCTACAGGGCATCAACGAGCAGTACTTC,CASSPLQGINEQYF
TRBV7-9,.,.,TRBJ2-2,TGTGCTCTGACCTCGAGAACCGGGGAGCTGTTTTTT,CALTSRTGELFF
TRBV5-1,many,.,TRBJ2-7,TGCGCCAGCAGCCCCCTAGTGGGCGAGCAGTACTTC,CASSPLVGEQYF
TRBV11-1,many,.,TRBJ1-3,TGTGCCAGCAGCGCAAGTCGGTCGACAGTAACTGGAAACACCATATATTTT,CASSASRSTVTGNTIYF
TRBV30,few,.,TRBJ2-7,TGTGCCTGGAGTGTAAAGACCGGGGCCCCCTACGAGCAGTACTTC,CAWSVKTGAPYEQYF
TRBV2,many,.,TRBJ1-5,TGTGCCAGCAGTGCGGTACAGGGCAATCAGCCCCAGCATTTT,CASSAVQGNQPQHF
TRBV6-5,many,.,TRBJ1-5,TGTGCCAGCAGTACTCAGGGTGGGGGTCAGCCCCAGCATTTT,CASSTQGGGQPQHF
TRBV11-2,many,TRBD2,TRBJ2-7,TGTGCCAGCAGCTCCTCCTTACTAGCGGGCCTTCCCTACGAGCAGTACTTC,CASSSSLLAGLPYEQYF
TRBV7-8,many,.,TRBJ2-2,TGTGCCAGCAGCTTAAGGAACAGCGCGAACACCGGGGAGCTGTTTTTT,CASSLRNSANTGELFF
TRBV6-1,few,.,TRBJ2-1,TGTGCCAGCAGCAACCTACCGGGGGTTTACAATGAGCAGTTCTTC,CASSNLPGVYNEQFF
TRBV7-9,many,TRBD1,TRBJ2-7,TGTGCCAGCAGCTCCGGACAGGGCACTGCCTACGAGCAGTACTTC,CASSSGQGTAYEQYF
TRBV13,few,.,TRBJ2-2,TGTGCCAGCAGCTCCCTGGGGCTCAACACCGGGGAGCTGTTTTTT,CASSSLGLNTGELFF
TRBV20-1,many,.,TRBJ2-4,TGCAGTGCTAGCCTCGGGACAGCCAAAAACATTCAGTACTTC,CSASLGTAKNIQYF
TRBV28,.,TRBD1,TRBJ2-7,TGTGCCAGCAGTGCAGGGGGCCGGGGCGAGCAGTACTTC,CASSAGGRGEQYF
TRBV5-1,many,TRBD1,TRBJ2-7,TGCGCCAGCAGCTCCCTGACAGGGTTGAGCTCCTACGAGCAGTACTTC,CASSSLTGLSSYEQYF
TRBV12-3/TRBV12-4,many,TRBD2,TRBJ2-5,TGTGCCAGCAGCATTAGCGGGTTCCGCCAAGAGACCCAGTACTTC,CASSISGFRQETQYF
TRBV6-1,.,.,TRBJ2-5,TGTGCCATAGCATGGGGTCAAGAGACCCAGTACTTC,CAIAWGQETQYF
TRBV6-1,many,TRBD1,TRBJ1-5,TGTGCCAGCAGTGAAGTGGGGACAGGGGGCAATCAGCCCCAGCATTTT,CASSEVGTGGNQPQHF
TRBV2,many,.,TRBJ2-5,TGTGCCAGCAGAGGGATACAAGAGACCCAGTACTTC,CASRGIQETQYF
TRBV7-9,many,TRBD1,TRBJ1-1,TGTGCCAGCAGTAATCAGGGGGACACTGAAGCTTCCTTT,CASSNQGDTEASF
TRBV5-5,many,.,TRBJ2-5,TGTGCCAGCAGCTTGTTTGGCGTGGAAGAGACCCAGTACTTC,CASSLFGVEETQYF